A single sample gave rise to the 15 T cell receptor beta chains below, sequenced in a study of blood T cell repertoires in COVID-19. Libraries were prepared by immunoSEQ multiplex PCR; TCRdb keeps only in-frame clonotypes and omits some of them. The sample includes 130,000 to 150,000 clones, roughly 82% of them seen just once. The specimen sequenced was peripheral blood. The receptor set was obtained from a man aged 60 to 69 with active or convalescent COVID-19.

This chain links TRBV9 with TRBJ2-5; 11 bases match TRBD2. Per the germline V gene, CDR1 is SGDLS and CDR2 is YYNGEE. Trimming at V came to 0 bases and at J to 2 bases, leaving 9 bases not matched to a gene. The CDR3 loop spans 18 amino acids. The CDR3, as DNA: TGTGCCAGCAGCGTAGGGGCTAGCGGGGGGAGCGGACAAGAGACCCAGTACTTC. Translating it yields CASSVGASGGSGQETQYF.

The chain recombines TRBV7-2 with TRBJ1-1; 7 positions match TRBD1. Looked up from germline, CDR1 is SGHTA and CDR2 is FQGNSA. The CDR3 length is 14 residues. V gave up 5 bases and J gave up 5 bases; unmatched junction bases: 8. The CDR3 DNA sequence: TGTGCCAGCAGCACACCAGGGGGTTGGACTGAAGCTTTCTTT. Its translation is CASSTPGGWTEAFF.

V is TRBV4-1 and J is TRBJ1-4; D call uncertain. In germline, CDR1 is MGHRA, CDR2 YSYEKL. V was cut by 0 bases and J by 2 bases, with 7 bases left in between. The CDR3 extends over 15 amino acids. The CDR3 loop is CASSQDRTTNEKLFF. The CDR3 DNA reads as TGCGCCAGCAGCCAAGACAGAACGACTAATGAAAAACTGTTTTTT.

The genes are TRBV19 and TRBJ1-2; 8 bases align to TRBD1. Germline V gene sequence: CDR1 LNHDA, CDR2 SQIVND (reference sequence). The trim removed 6 bases at V and 4 bases at J, leaving 4 bases unmatched. This CDR3 is 13 amino acids long. CDR3 DNA: TGTGCCAGTAGGCCAGGGGGCTCCTATGGCTACACCTTC. Its translation: CASRPGGSYGYTF. The whole variable domain, filled in from reference TRBV19 and TRBJ1-2, reads DGGITQSPKYLFRKEGQNVTLSCEQNLNHDAMYWYRQDPGQGLRLIYYSQIVNDFQKGDIAEGYSVSREKKESFPLTVTSAQKNPTAFYLCASRPGGSYGYTFGSGTRLTVV.

This chain connects TRBV4-3 to TRBJ2-1, with 7 nucleotides matching TRBD2. The germline V gene encodes CDR1 LGHNA and CDR2 YSLEER. The CDR3 spans 13 residues. The ends lost 7 bases at V and 5 bases at J; junction bases unmatched: 5. This chain's CDR3 is CASTKRGDNEQFF. The DNA of the CDR3 is TGCGCCAGCACCAAACGGGGGGACAATGAGCAGTTCTTC.

This chain uses TRBV5-5 with TRBJ2-5; D gene unclear. The CDR3 totals 14 residues. Germline values: CDR1 SGHKS, CDR2 YYEKEE (reference sequence). Trimming stripped 1 base from V and 1 base from J, with 8 bases between. CDR3: CASSLIQVQETQYF. DNA of the CDR3: TGTGCCAGCAGCTTGATCCAGGTCCAAGAGACCCAGTACTTC.

The V and J genes are TRBV5-1 and TRBJ2-7; D not certain. Looked up from germline, CDR1 is SGHRS and CDR2 is YFSETQ. The CDR3 is made up of 13 amino acids. V lost 2 bases and J lost 1, with 7 bases in between. CDR3 protein: CASSLPQSYEQYF. CDR3 sequence (DNA): TGCGCCAGCAGCTTACCACAATCCTACGAGCAGTACTTC. The full variable domain, rest sourced from reference TRBV5-1 and TRBJ2-7, is KAGVTQTPRYLIKTRGQQVTLSCSPISGHRSVSWYQQTPGQGLQFLFEYFSETQRNKGNFPGRFSGRQFSNSRSEMNVSTLELGDSALYLCASSLPQSYEQYFGPGTRLTVT.

This clone was seen more than once but under ten times. The V call is TRBV30, the J call TRBJ1-4, with no clear D. V lost 4 bases and J 8 bases, leaving 14 bases between the germline ends. Germline V gives CDR1 GTSNPN, CDR2 SVGIG (reference sequence). The CDR3 has 13 residues. The CDR3 loop reads CAWTPTLTEKLFF. The CDR3, as DNA: TGTGCCTGGACTCCAACCTTGACAGAAAAACTGTTTTTT.

J is TRBJ2-3 and V is TRBV14, with D perhaps TRBD1 (6 bases). The germline V gene encodes CDR1 SGHDN and CDR2 FVKESK. V lost 6 bases to trimming and J lost 3 bases, with 16 bases between them. The CDR3 has 15 residues. For the CDR3, the DNA is TGTGCCAGCAGTCGGACAGACTCCCCTACAGATACGCAGTATTTT. It specifies CASSRTDSPTDTQYF. The full variable domain, with the rest looked up from reference TRBV14 and TRBJ2-3, is EAGVTQFPSHSVIEKGQTVTLRCDPISGHDNLYWYRRVMGKEIKFLLHFVKESKQDESGMPNNRFLAERTGGTYSTLKVQPAELEDSGVYFCASSRTDSPTDTQYFGPGTRLTVL.

This chain uses TRBV7-2 with TRBJ2-1, with D tentatively TRBD1 (5 bases). Deletions cut 3 bases from V and 1 base from J, with 13 bases between. Looked up from germline, CDR1 is SGHTA and CDR2 is FQGNSA. CDR3 length equals 16 residues. The chain's CDR3 is CASSFDQGLSYNEQFF. DNA of the CDR3: TGTGCCAGCAGCTTCGATCAGGGTCTTTCCTACAATGAGCAGTTCTTC.

The chain joins TRBV6-5 to TRBJ1-1; D is possibly TRBD1 (6 bases). The CDR3 totals 13 residues. Trimming removed 4 bases at V and 5 bases at J, with 11 bases between. The germline gives CDR1 MNHEY, CDR2 SVGAGI. The CDR3 loop reads CASSSNRVTEAFF. The CDR3 nucleotides are TGTGCCAGCAGTTCAAACAGGGTGACTGAAGCTTTCTTT.

The genes are TRBV25-1 and TRBJ1-5; unclear D gene. Trimming removed 2 bases from V and 3 bases from J, with 11 bases in between. The CDR3 runs 15 residues. Germline assignment: CDR1 MGHDK and CDR2 SYGVNS. CDR3 residues: CASSELEGANQPQHF. DNA for the CDR3: TGTGCCAGCAGTGAACTGGAGGGAGCCAATCAGCCCCAGCATTTT.

This sequence joins TRBV11-3 and TRBJ1-2; 10 bases line up with TRBD1. Germline V CDR1 and CDR2: SGHNT, YENEEA. CDR3 length: 16 residues. Trimming took 0 bases from V and 6 from J; bases not matched to a gene: 7. The CDR3 reads CASSLDPWTGGDGYTF. In nucleotides, the CDR3 is TGTGCCAGCAGCTTAGATCCTTGGACAGGGGGAGATGGCTACACCTTC. Complete variable domain (other parts from reference TRBV11-3 and TRBJ1-2): EAGVVQSPRYKIIEKKQPVAFWCNPISGHNTLYWYLQNLGQGPELLIRYENEEAVDDSQLPKDRFSAERLKGVDSTLKIQPAELGDSAVYLCASSLDPWTGGDGYTFGSGTRLTVV.

J is TRBJ1-3 and V is TRBV5-6; D not resolved. CDR3 size: 16 residues. CDR1 is SGHDT and CDR2 is YYEEEE in the germline V gene. Trimming removed 4 bases at V and 0 bases at J, with 14 bases between. The CDR3 DNA follows: TGTGCCAGCAGCGGCCTCGGGGTGAACTCTGGAAACACCATATATTTT. It is translated as CASSGLGVNSGNTIYF.

This clone has at least ten counts. This chain connects TRBV6-5 to TRBJ1-2; D gene uncertain. The CDR3 is made up of 11 amino acids. Germline assignment: CDR1 MNHEY and CDR2 SVGAGI. V was shortened by 6 bases and J by 2 bases, with 4 bases between the two germline ends. Here the CDR3 reads CASRENYGYTF. The CDR3 DNA reads TGTGCCAGCAGGGAGAACTATGGCTACACCTTC.